This TCR beta chain derives from a study of T cells after somatic rescue of genetic block. This clone was counted between two and nine times. Produced via immunoSEQ multiplex PCR; TCRdb's table is partial and in-frame only. Altogether 9,500 to 15,000 clones are present, about 69% being singletons, with the ten largest covering about 20%. This clonotype was obtained from a boy between 10 and 17 years old. Source material: peripheral blood mononuclear cells (PBMCs).

The CDR3 bases are TGTGCCAGCAGTTACATGGGGGTGGGGGAGCAGTACTTC. As protein: CASSYMGVGEQYF. V is TRBV6-5 and J is TRBJ2-7, with D perhaps being TRBD1 or TRBD2 (5 bases each). Germline values: CDR1 MNHEY, CDR2 SVGAGI. The CDR3 extends over 13 amino acids. Trimming removed 2 bases at V and 7 bases at J, with 12 bases between.